This T cell receptor beta chain was recovered during a study of T cell responses to AZD1222 COVID-19 vaccine (dated by TCRdb to the early 2020s). As for the study more broadly: A total of around 240 trial participants underwent TCR sequencing, of whom about 200 had received two doses of AZD1222 and 26 had received two doses of the MenACWY control vaccine. Trial participants were enrolled by age into subgroups of 18-55, 56-69 and 70-plus years, and approximately 150, 30 and 60 TCR-sequenced participants, respectively, were included in these subgroups. The study at large found these results: Reportedly, close to half of the unique spike-specific TCRs recognized epitopes lying outside the regions that are mutated in the B.1.351 and B.1.1.7 variants. The whole spike protein was spanned by vaccine-associated CD4 TCRs, and dominant responses were seen in regions 160-218 and 743-854. Conclusions about previously exposed vaccinees were limited because only six or seven AZD1222 recipients were SARS-CoV-2 seropositive at baseline. Because no samples from the day 14 peak response were available, repertoires could be characterized only after the peak T cell response. Participants were mostly white British, with more females than males. The authors suggested clonal diversity may have been underestimated. In the small 56-69-year group, the increase in depth fell short of significance, most likely because of low power. A significant rise in spike-specific TCR breadth and depth was observed after two AZD1222 doses relative to day 0 and relative to MenACWY recipients.

According to the study, the label for this sample's time point signals: baseline before first vaccination. Sample treatment or condition, as interpreted from the label and publication: meningococcal conjugate vaccine given as trial control. The vaccinee samples were drawn from two UK trials, COV001 and COV002, one of which was a single-blind randomized controlled phase 2/3 trial testing AZD1222 (ChAdOx1 nCoV-19) in healthy adults. Trial participant PBMC samples were collected at day 0 and day 28 after the second dose for TCRbeta chain sequencing. Based on the germline V gene, the CDR1 and CDR2 sequences are MNHNS and SASEGT. Taken from cysteine to phenylalanine, the CDR3 has 14 residues. Only the CDR3 part of the read is kept: 42 bases, read in frame from the first base. Relative to germline, V is 3 bases shorter and J is 9 bases shorter, with 12 bases between their ends. As to this clone: Its antigen is currently not known. Per-base qualities were not stored, and no clone one base away is much larger.

The CDR3 regions of human TCRbeta chains were analyzed by immunosequencing. The study's processing was this. Repertoire TCRs were checked for matches against a reference library of SARS-CoV-2-specific TCRs that had been generated using the MIRA antigen-specificity platform. Breadth was defined as the fraction of unique TCRs that were SARS-CoV-2-associated. Depth was defined as the fraction of total T cells that were SARS-CoV-2-associated. Using the MIRA data, each spike-specific TCR was mapped to the spike region that the TCR reacts to and placed in a CD4 or CD8 class. Log10-transformed breadth and depth values were compared by one-way ANOVA with Sidak's multiple comparisons tests. TCRdb mirrors the immuneACCESS table, restricted to in-frame sequences. Some clones are absent from its copies; in checked studies, under half trace to an unresolved V gene, and the reason for the others is unknown. V, J and clone size are taken as reported in that table, and D and trimming were inferred from the DNA itself. Within this sample are approximately 160,000 clones, with 88% of them counted one time only. The top ten constitute roughly 3.5% of the sample.

The chain is encoded by TRBV6-1 joined to TRBJ1-6; a tentative D match to TRBD1 spans 6 bases. Specimen: peripheral blood, collected on day 0 of MenACWY control vaccination. The TCR sequence derives from an adult in good health. The DNA sequence reads TGTGCCAGCAGTGATACAGGGTTGGGTTCACCCCTCCACTTT. Protein translation: CASSDTGLGSPLHF.